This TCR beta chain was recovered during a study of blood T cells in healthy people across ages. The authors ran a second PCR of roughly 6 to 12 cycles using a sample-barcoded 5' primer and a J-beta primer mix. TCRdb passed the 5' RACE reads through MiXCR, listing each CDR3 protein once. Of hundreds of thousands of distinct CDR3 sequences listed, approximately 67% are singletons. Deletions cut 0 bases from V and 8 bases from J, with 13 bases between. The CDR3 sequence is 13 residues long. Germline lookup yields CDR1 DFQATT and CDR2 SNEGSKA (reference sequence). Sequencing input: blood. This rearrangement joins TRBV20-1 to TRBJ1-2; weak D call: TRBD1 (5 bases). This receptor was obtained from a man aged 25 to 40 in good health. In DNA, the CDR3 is TGCAGTGCTAGAGATTTGGCAGGGTACGGCTACACCTTC. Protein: CSARDLAGYGYTF.